The rows below give T cell receptor beta chains drawn from one sample of a study of T cell responses to AZD1222 COVID-19 vaccine. Sequencing used immunoSEQ multiplex PCR; TCRdb keeps in-frame clones, though not all of them. The table includes some 120,000 clones, over 75% detected once. The material sequenced was peripheral blood, taken on day 0 of AZD1222 vaccination. The receptors derive from an adult in good health. Both conserved end residues are part of each CDR3. Fields, in order: D gene, clone size, J gene, V gene, CDR3 DNA, CDR3 protein. A D gene is named only where the DNA matches it firmly. Size is stated for part of the rows, as once, few or many counts, or as a class when the clone is expanded.

. | . | TRBJ1-6 | TRBV2 | TGTGCCAGCGGCTCCGGGCCCCTATCTTTCAATAATTCACCCCTCCACTTT | CASGSGPLSFNNSPLHF
TRBD1 | . | TRBJ1-4 | TRBV4-1 | TGCGCCAGCAGCCGTTACGGACAGGGGGTTAATGAAAAACTGTTTTTT | CASSRYGQGVNEKLFF
. | . | TRBJ1-2 | TRBV11-2 | TGTGCCAGCAGCTTTGGCCCCCTGGGTGGCTACACCTTC | CASSFGPLGGYTF
. | . | TRBJ2-6 | TRBV27 | TGTGCCAGCAGTTTCACACCTTCGTCATCTGGGGCCAACGTCCTGACTTTC | CASSFTPSSSGANVLTF
. | . | TRBJ2-2 | TRBV5-1 | TGCGCCAGCAGCCGGGGGACCGCGGGCACCGGGGAGCTGTTTTTT | CASSRGTAGTGELFF
. | once | TRBJ1-4 | TRBV15 | TGTGCCACCAGCAGAGACACAACAACTAATGAAAAACTGTTTTTT | CATSRDTTTNEKLFF
. | . | TRBJ1-2 | TRBV3-1/TRBV3-2 | TGTGCCAGCAGCCAAGGACGGTCCTATGGCTACACCTTC | CASSQGRSYGYTF
. | . | TRBJ1-6 | TRBV7-3 | TGTGCCAGCAGGTTAAACACCGCTCCCAGTTCACCCCTCCACTTT | CASRLNTAPSSPLHF
TRBD1 | . | TRBJ1-6 | TRBV10-1 | TGCGCCAGCAGCCGGGCTCGGGACAGGGTTTCACCCCTCCACTTT | CASSRARDRVSPLHF
TRBD1 | . | TRBJ1-5 | TRBV5-8 | TGTGCCAGCAGCTTGGGACAGGGGGCCAATCAGCCCCAGCATTTT | CASSLGQGANQPQHF
. | . | TRBJ2-3 | TRBV7-9 | TGTGCCAGCAGCCCCCGGGCGGCGGGAGATACGCAGTATTTT | CASSPRAAGDTQYF
. | . | TRBJ1-1 | TRBV12-5 | TGTGCTAGTTTGCGTGCTAGTGGTTTGAATATTCTCGGGGGGGCACAGAACACTGAAGCTTTCTTT | CASLRASGLNILGGAQNTEAFF
TRBD2 | . | TRBJ2-1 | TRBV7-2 | TGTGCCAGCAGCTTAGAGCTAGCGGTCAATGAGCAGTTCTTC | CASSLELAVNEQFF
TRBD2 | . | TRBJ2-2 | TRBV18 | TGTGCCAGCTCAGGACCGGGAGGCCCCGGGGAGCTGTTTTTT | CASSGPGGPGELFF
. | . | TRBJ1-1 | TRBV9 | TGTGCCAGCAGCGTAAGGGTTAATGCGGAACGGGACACTGAAGCTTTCTTT | CASSVRVNAERDTEAFF
. | . | TRBJ1-4 | TRBV6-4 | TGTGCCAGCAGTGACTCGATAGTCAGTCTACCCAATGAAAAACTGTTTTTT | CASSDSIVSLPNEKLFF
. | . | TRBJ1-2 | TRBV6-5 | TGTGCCAGCAGTAACGCAATTCTTAACTATGGCTACACCTTC | CASSNAILNYGYTF
. | . | TRBJ1-1 | TRBV20-1 | TGCAGTGCTAGTCGGCGGAGTCAAGCTTTCTTT | CSASRRSQAFF